Reported below is one TCR beta chain. Repertoires were generated with immunoSEQ multiplex PCR, while TCRdb's copy carries only in-frame clones and drops some. The sample contains some 25,000 clones, roughly 43% of which appear only once. The data are from a study of graft-versus-host responses after intestinal transplantation. Per germline, CDR1 LNHDA and CDR2 SQIVND (reference sequence). CDR3 length: 19 residues. The junction had 14 bases not matched to a gene; V was cut back by 4 bases and J by 1 base. Plating combined roughly 200,000 CFSE-labeled responder cells with roughly 200,000 irradiated, violet-dye-labeled stimulator cells.

This sequence was found in a human patient who received an intestinal transplant. The chain is built from TRBV19 and TRBJ2-3; 10 bases are a match to TRBD2. The sample was alloreactive CD4+ T cells from a mixed lymphocyte reaction culture, taken before intestinal transplant. Subset noted: CFSE-low proliferating T cells sorted from approximately six-day pre-transplant mixed lymphocyte reaction (GvH or HvG direction). The CDR3 is CASSTAGSLAGAGTDTQYF. The DNA of the CDR3 is TGTGCCAGTAGTACCGCTGGGTCTCTAGCGGGAGCGGGCACAGATACGCAGTATTTT.